This entry lists 28 T cell receptor beta chains sequenced from one sample in a study of OX40 agonist ivuxolimab in advanced cancers. Assay used: immunoSEQ multiplex PCR; TCRdb lists only in-frame clones, some missing. This sample carries under 45,000 clones, about four fifths of them seen once, and the ten largest clones take approximately 1.8%. The sequencing used CD4+ or CD8+ T cells sorted from blood, collected in a trial of the OX40 agonist ivuxolimab. These receptors were collected from an adult with an advanced solid tumor such as melanoma, head and neck, liver or kidney cancer.

The gene calls are TRBV14 and TRBJ2-2; D call uncertain. This CDR3 contains 13 residues. Germline CDR1 is SGHDN and CDR2 is FVKESK. The germline V and J ends were trimmed by 5 bases and 2 bases, with 6 bases remaining between them. CDR3 nucleotide sequence: TGTGCCAGCAGCTTTATAAACACCGGGGAGCTGTTTTTT. Protein product: CASSFINTGELFF.

The chain recombines TRBV29-1 with TRBJ1-2; TRBD1 might be the D (5 bases). CDR1 and CDR2 (germline): SQVTM, ANQGSEA. This CDR3 has 11 residues. Deletions cut 4 bases from V and 7 bases from J, with 10 bases between. The CDR3 protein is CSVVRQTGYTF. The CDR3 coding sequence is TGCAGCGTTGTTCGACAGACTGGCTACACCTTC.

The chain uses TRBV5-1 and TRBJ2-1; 8 positions agree with TRBD2. Trimming removed 3 bases from V and 0 bases from J; junction bases left unmatched: 5. The CDR3 has 16 amino acids. CDR1 is SGHRS, CDR2 YFSETQ, per germline. CDR3: CASSSTSDYSYNEQFF. DNA for the CDR3: TGCGCCAGCAGCTCGACTAGCGATTACTCCTACAATGAGCAGTTCTTC. The variable domain in full, with the rest retrieved from reference TRBV5-1 and TRBJ2-1, is KAGVTQTPRYLIKTRGQQVTLSCSPISGHRSVSWYQQTPGQGLQFLFEYFSETQRNKGNFPGRFSGRQFSNSRSEMNVSTLELGDSALYLCASSSTSDYSYNEQFFGPGTRLTVL.

The rearrangement uses TRBV7-9 and TRBJ2-1; a weak D match, TRBD2 (5 bases). This CDR3 is 17 amino acids long. Trimming took off 2 bases at V and 3 bases at J, with 17 bases between the two ends. Germline CDR1 and CDR2: SEHNR and FQNEAQ (reference sequence). Written as DNA, the CDR3 is TGTGCCAGCAGCTTACCCCGGACTCAAATTAACTACAATGAGCAGTTCTTC. Its translation is CASSLPRTQINYNEQFF.

V usage is TRBV29-1 and J usage is TRBJ2-3; possibly TRBD1 or TRBD2 for D (5 bases each). Germline V gene sequence: CDR1 SQVTM, CDR2 ANQGSEA. This CDR3 contains 15 residues. Trimming pared 7 bases from V and 2 bases from J, leaving 19 bases between. CDR3 sequence: CSASGTADLTDTQYF. CDR3 DNA: TGCAGCGCTTCCGGGACGGCGGACCTCACAGATACGCAGTATTTT.

Notes on this clone: This CDR3 is also generated by other DNA sequences in the sample. The rearrangement links TRBV25-1 to TRBJ2-3; 9 bases align to TRBD2. Germline assignment: CDR1 MGHDK and CDR2 SYGVNS. The CDR3 is 15 residues long. Trimming removed 3 bases from V and 2 bases from J; junction bases left unmatched: 3. The CDR3, as DNA: TGTGCCAGCAGTGACAGCGGGGGGATCACAGATACGCAGTATTTT. This codes for CASSDSGGITDTQYF.

The chain has TRBV4-1 and TRBJ1-2, with D unresolved. Germline values: CDR1 MGHRA, CDR2 YSYEKL. This CDR3 has 15 residues. V lost 0 bases, J lost 2 bases, and 10 bases lay in between. CDR3 sequence: CASSQEVGRNYGYTF. DNA of the CDR3: TGCGCCAGCAGCCAAGAAGTTGGCAGGAACTATGGCTACACCTTC.

The rearrangement links TRBV14 to TRBJ2-7; no reliable D call. Germline CDR1 is SGHDN and CDR2 is FVKESK. CDR3 length equals 14 residues. Trimming shortened V by 4 bases and J by 2 bases, and 12 bases separated the two germline ends. DNA of the CDR3: TGTGCCAGCAGCCTCCTCCCTTCTACCTACGAGCAGTACTTC. Amino acid sequence: CASSLLPSTYEQYF.

The V and J genes are TRBV7-9 and TRBJ2-7, with D maybe TRBD2 (5 bases). The CDR3 is 14 residues long. The V end was cut by 4 bases, the J end by 5 bases, with 15 bases between. Germline V gene sequence: CDR1 SEHNR, CDR2 FQNEAQ (reference sequence). The CDR3 region has the DNA TGTGCCAGCAGCTCGCCGGGAACTCTACACGAGCAGTACTTC. It codes for CASSSPGTLHEQYF.

The chain is built from TRBV19 and TRBJ1-5; a possible D gene is TRBD1 (5 bases). Trimming left V 3 bases short and J 5 bases short, with 8 bases between. Germline CDR1 and CDR2: LNHDA and SQIVND (reference sequence). This CDR3 comprises 13 residues. The CDR3 region has the DNA TGTGCCAGTAGTATTGGGGGTTATCAGCCCCAGCATTTT. Protein sequence: CASSIGGYQPQHF.

The V call is TRBV9, the J call TRBJ2-1; no clear D. Trimming pared 3 bases from V and 2 bases from J, leaving 15 bases between. From germline, CDR1 is SGDLS and CDR2 YYNGEE. The CDR3 sequence is 16 residues long. CDR3: CASSGSMAFPYNEQFF. The CDR3 nucleotides read TGTGCCAGCAGCGGGAGTATGGCTTTCCCCTACAATGAGCAGTTCTTC.

The rearrangement links TRBV7-2 to TRBJ1-1; D call uncertain. Germline V gives CDR1 SGHTA, CDR2 FQGNSA. V lost 7 bases, J lost 11 bases, and 17 bases lay in between. This CDR3 has 12 amino acids. CDR3 sequence reads: CASTPGDFTAFF. CDR3 nucleotide sequence: TGTGCCAGCACCCCCGGTGATTTTACGGCTTTCTTT.

This clone was counted only a few times. The genes are TRBV19 and TRBJ1-2; possible D gene TRBD1, 5 bases. CDR1 LNHDA and CDR2 SQIVND come from the germline V gene (reference sequence). The CDR3 is 13 residues long. With 3 bases removed from V and 6 bases from J, the gap between germline ends came to 11 bases. CDR3 residues: CASSILRGDGYTF. Written as DNA, the CDR3 is TGTGCCAGTAGTATCTTGAGGGGCGATGGCTACACCTTC. The full variable domain, with the rest looked up from reference TRBV19 and TRBJ1-2, is DGGITQSPKYLFRKEGQNVTLSCEQNLNHDAMYWYRQDPGQGLRLIYYSQIVNDFQKGDIAEGYSVSREKKESFPLTVTSAQKNPTAFYLCASSILRGDGYTFGSGTRLTVV.

V usage is TRBV6-1 and J usage is TRBJ2-7, with D unclear. With 6 bases removed from V and 5 bases from J, the gap between germline ends came to 17 bases. The CDR3 is made up of 14 amino acids. Germline CDR1 MNHNS, CDR2 SASEGT. The CDR3, as DNA: TGTGCCAGCAGCCCGCGGTCCCCGAGCGACGAGCAGTACTTC. Its translation is CASSPRSPSDEQYF.

The chain combines TRBV15 with TRBJ2-2, with 10 positions matching TRBD1. CDR3 length: 13 residues. J gave up 14 bases and V 0 bases, and 3 bases lay outside the gene matches. The V gene's germline CDR1 is LNHNV and CDR2 YYDKDF (reference sequence). The CDR3: CATSRDRDRGLFF. Written as DNA, the CDR3 is TGTGCCACCAGCAGAGATAGGGACAGGGGCCTGTTTTTT.

The chain carries TRBV2 and TRBJ2-5; the D gene could be TRBD1 or TRBD2 (6 bases each). The J call could be wrong; TRBJ2-7 is a better fit for the DNA end. Germline V gene lookup returns CDR1 SNHLY and CDR2 FYNNEI. The CDR3 runs 13 residues. As DNA, the CDR3 is TGTGCCAGCAACAGGGAGGTGGCGGGCGAGCAGTACTTC. Translating gives CASNREVAGEQYF.

The gene calls are TRBV21-1 and TRBJ2-7. TRBV21-1 is labeled a pseudogene. CDR3 size: 12 residues. The chain's CDR3 is CASSKSEDEQYF. The CDR3 bases are TGTGCCAGCAGCAAATCGGAAGACGAGCAGTACTTC.

This clone was found a few times. This rearrangement joins TRBV5-8 to TRBJ1-5; TRBD1 agrees at 10 bases. V dropped 4 bases and J dropped 7; count of bases not matched to a gene: 8. This CDR3 has 15 amino acids. Germline CDR1 is SGHTS and CDR2 is YDEGEE. The CDR3 sequence: CASSPGTGVGQPQHF. CDR3 nucleotides: TGTGCCAGCAGCCCCGGGACAGGGGTTGGGCAGCCCCAGCATTTT.

This CDR3 reads CASSNGRQTEQYF. DNA of the CDR3: TGTGCCAGCAGCAACGGACGCCAAACGGAGCAGTACTTC. The V and J genes are TRBV9 and TRBJ2-7; no clear D gene. Germline assignment: CDR1 SGDLS and CDR2 YYNGEE. The CDR3 runs to 13 residues. The germline V and J ends were trimmed by 4 bases and 7 bases, with 15 bases remaining between them.

The CDR3 DNA follows: TGTGCCAGCAACCAGGGACACCAAACCTACGAGCAGTACTTC. It yields the protein CASNQGHQTYEQYF. The chain recombines TRBV11-2 with TRBJ2-7; D is perhaps TRBD1 (6 bases). V was cut by 7 bases and J by 2 bases, with 15 bases left in between. Germline assignment: CDR1 SGHAT and CDR2 FQNNGV. This CDR3 has 14 amino acids.

The rearrangement uses TRBV20-1 and TRBJ1-1, with D tentatively TRBD1 (5 bases). CDR1 is DFQATT, CDR2 SNEGSKA, per germline (reference sequence). The CDR3 has 9 residues. The V end was cut by 5 bases, the J end by 14 bases, with 12 bases between. Here the CDR3 DNA reads TGCAGTGCTCGATACGGGGACTTCTTT. Its translation: CSARYGDFF.

V is TRBV7-3 and J is TRBJ2-7, with D tentatively TRBD1 or TRBD2 (5 bases each). Germline CDR1 is SGHTA and CDR2 is FQGTGA. Deletions cut 10 bases from V and 1 base from J, with 17 bases between. The CDR3 spans 14 residues. Here the CDR3 reads CATSPGALSYEQYF. CDR3 nucleotides: TGTGCCACCTCTCCCGGGGCCCTTTCCTACGAGCAGTACTTC. The variable domain in full, with the rest retrieved from reference TRBV7-3 and TRBJ2-7, is GAGVSQTPSNKVTEKGKYVELRCDPISGHTALYWYRQSLGQGPEFLIYFQGTGAADDSGLPNDRFFAVRPEGSVSTLKIQRTERGDSAVYLCATSPGALSYEQYFGPGTRLTVT.

The gene calls are TRBV15 and TRBJ2-2; 9 bases map to TRBD2. This CDR3 region has 17 residues. The V and J ends lost 4 bases and 5 bases, in that order; junction bases with no gene match: 11. Germline values: CDR1 LNHNV, CDR2 YYDKDF (reference sequence). For the CDR3, the DNA is TGTGCCACCAGCACCCCTGGGGCGGGGGGGCGGACCGGGGAGCTGTTTTTT. Protein product: CATSTPGAGGRTGELFF.

V and J are TRBV29-1 and TRBJ1-5, with 7 bases that match TRBD1. Germline V lookup: CDR1 SQVTM, CDR2 ANQGSEA. The V segment lost 7 bases and the J segment 3 bases; nucleotides outside the gene matches: 6. The CDR3 has 13 residues. CDR3 bases: TGCAGCGCTGGGGACAGCTTCAATCAGCCCCAGCATTTT. Translated, it gives CSAGDSFNQPQHF. The complete variable domain, with remaining parts taken from reference TRBV29-1 and TRBJ1-5, reads SAVISQKPSRDICQRGTSLTIQCQVDSQVTMMFWYRQQPGQSLTLIATANQGSEATYESGFVIDKFPISRPNLTFSTLTVSNMSPEDSSIYLCSAGDSFNQPQHFGDGTRLSIL.

The chain employs TRBV9 and TRBJ2-5, with 9 bases identical to TRBD2. Trimming removed 0 bases from V and 5 bases from J; junction bases left unmatched: 8. Germline CDR1 reads SGDLS; CDR2 reads YYNGEE. This CDR3 spans 16 amino acids. DNA for the CDR3: TGTGCCAGCAGCGTAGCTGGGGTAGCGGGGGTTGAGACCCAGTACTTC. It specifies CASSVAGVAGVETQYF.

The rearrangement links TRBV6-5 to TRBJ2-5; TRBD2 matches 9 bases. J gave up 2 bases and V 6 bases, and 7 bases lay outside the gene matches. This CDR3 is built from 15 residues. CDR1 MNHEY and CDR2 SVGAGI come from the germline V gene. The CDR3 DNA is TGTGCCAGCAGGGTGACTAGCGGTCCACAAGAGACCCAGTACTTC. Amino acid sequence: CASRVTSGPQETQYF.

The genes are TRBV12-5 and TRBJ1-3, with TRBD1 identical over 7 bases. Germline trimming cut 6 bases from V and 0 bases from J; bases unmatched to any gene: 2. The CDR3 totals 14 residues. CDR1 and CDR2 from the germline V gene are LGHNT and FRNRAP. The CDR3 DNA reads as TGTGCTAGTGGGACAGGGAGCTCTGGAAACACCATATATTTT. It codes for CASGTGSSGNTIYF.

This clone was observed a single time. V is TRBV4-1 and J is TRBJ2-3; 8 positions agree with TRBD1. This CDR3 is built from 14 residues. Looked up from germline, CDR1 is MGHRA and CDR2 is YSYEKL. With 2 bases clipped from V and 3 bases from J, the junction kept 1 base outside the gene matches. The DNA for the CDR3 is TGCGCCAGCAGCCAACAGGGGGCAACAGATACGCAGTATTTT. It encodes CASSQQGATDTQYF.